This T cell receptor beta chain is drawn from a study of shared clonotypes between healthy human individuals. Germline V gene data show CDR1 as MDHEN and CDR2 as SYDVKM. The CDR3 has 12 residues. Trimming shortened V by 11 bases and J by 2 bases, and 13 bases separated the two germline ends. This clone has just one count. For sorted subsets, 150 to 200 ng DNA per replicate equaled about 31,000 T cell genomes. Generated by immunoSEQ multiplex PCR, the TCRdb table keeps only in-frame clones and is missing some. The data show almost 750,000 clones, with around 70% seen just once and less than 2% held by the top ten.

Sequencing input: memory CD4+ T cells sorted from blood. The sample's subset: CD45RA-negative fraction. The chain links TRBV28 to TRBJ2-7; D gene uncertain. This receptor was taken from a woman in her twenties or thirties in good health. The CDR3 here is CAVTGNTYEQYF. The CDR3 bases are TGTGCCGTAACGGGTAACACCTACGAGCAGTACTTC.